The 10 T cell receptor beta chains in this list originate from one sample, sequenced in a study of cytomegalovirus exposure and HLA in healthy donors. Both 60 Vbeta primers and 13 Jbeta primers went into the PCR. The method was immunoSEQ multiplex PCR; TCRdb's version includes in-frame clones alone and lacks a portion of them. The profile shows 150,000 to 200,000 clones, around 83% of them singletons. The sequenced sample consisted of PBMCs. The receptors come from a man between 40 and 49 years old in good health and CMV-seropositive.

This clone was seen more than once but under ten times. This chain links TRBV6-4 with TRBJ1-6; possibly TRBD1 for D (6 bases). Between the trimmed V and J ends, which lost 2 bases and 7 bases, there was a span of 12 bases. From germline, CDR1 is MRHNA and CDR2 SNTAGT. The CDR3 extends over 15 amino acids. The CDR3 DNA is TGTGCCAGCAGTGACGAAACAGGGTGGAATTCACCCCTCCACTTT. This gives the protein CASSDETGWNSPLHF.

The chain is built from TRBV15 and TRBJ1-1, with 7 bases fitting TRBD1. CDR3 size: 17 residues. V trimming: 3 bases; J trimming: 2 bases; junction bases outside the gene matches: 12. Germline CDR1 and CDR2: LNHNV and YYDKDF (reference sequence). CDR3: CATSSSNRGPFNTEAFF. In DNA, the CDR3 is TGTGCCACCAGCAGTAGTAACAGGGGCCCCTTTAACACTGAAGCTTTCTTT.

J is TRBJ1-2 and V is TRBV13; D unresolved. There are 12 residues in the CDR3. With 6 bases removed from V and 6 bases from J, the gap between germline ends came to 11 bases. The germline CDR1 and CDR2 sequences are PRHDT and FYEKMQ (reference sequence). CDR3 coding DNA: TGTGCCAGCAGGCTACGACGGGATGGCTACACCTTC. Translating gives CASRLRRDGYTF.

The chain employs TRBV19 and TRBJ1-5, with 9 positions matching TRBD1. This CDR3 is 16 amino acids long. The ends lost 3 bases at V and 4 bases at J; junction bases unmatched: 7. The germline gives CDR1 LNHDA, CDR2 SQIVND (reference sequence). The CDR3 protein is CASSIKPGQGNQPQHF. The DNA for the CDR3 is TGTGCCAGTAGTATTAAGCCGGGACAGGGTAATCAGCCCCAGCATTTT. Looking up the rest from reference TRBV19 and TRBJ1-5 gives the full variable domain: DGGITQSPKYLFRKEGQNVTLSCEQNLNHDAMYWYRQDPGQGLRLIYYSQIVNDFQKGDIAEGYSVSREKKESFPLTVTSAQKNPTAFYLCASSIKPGQGNQPQHFGDGTRLSIL.

CDR3 coding DNA: TGTGCCAGCAGCTCAACGACTAGTCGGGGTGAGCAGTTCTTC. It encodes CASSSTTSRGEQFF. The rearrangement links TRBV9 to TRBJ2-1, with D maybe TRBD2 (6 bases). The germline gives CDR1 SGDLS, CDR2 YYNGEE. The ends were cut back, 4 bases at V and 9 bases at J, with 17 bases in the middle. The CDR3 extends over 14 amino acids.

V and J are TRBV28 and TRBJ1-2; a weak D match, TRBD1 (5 bases). The CDR3 is 12 amino acids. Germline CDR1 is MDHEN and CDR2 is SYDVKM. The V and J ends lost 7 bases and 2 bases respectively, with 8 bases between them. In nucleotides, the CDR3 is TGTGCCAGCATTGCAGGGAACTATGGCTACACCTTC. It specifies CASIAGNYGYTF.

This chain links TRBV19 with TRBJ1-1; D is unclear. The CDR3 totals 12 residues. The germline CDR1 and CDR2 sequences are LNHDA and SQIVND (reference sequence). The ends were cut back, 5 bases at V and 7 bases at J, with 11 bases in the middle. Written as DNA, the CDR3 is TGTGCCAGTAGTCCGAACTTGATTGAAGCTTTCTTT. Translating gives CASSPNLIEAFF.

This clone was picked up one time. This chain joins TRBV9 and TRBJ2-7, with 10 positions matching TRBD1. In germline, CDR1 is SGDLS, CDR2 YYNGEE. Trimming took 8 bases from V and 2 from J; bases not matched to a gene: 7. The CDR3 covers 14 residues. CDR3 protein: CASTAGTGAYEQYF. The CDR3 nucleotides are TGTGCCAGTACCGCCGGGACAGGGGCCTACGAGCAGTACTTC.

The chain has TRBV4-2 and TRBJ2-1; 12 nucleotides match TRBD2. Germline V lookup: CDR1 LGHNA, CDR2 YNFKEQ. Trimming cost V 3 bases and J 0 bases; bases outside gene matches: 6. This CDR3 contains 18 residues. CDR3 coding DNA: TGTGCCAGCAGCCAGCCTAGCGGGAGGGCCGACTCCTACAATGAGCAGTTCTTC. Protein product: CASSQPSGRADSYNEQFF.

This sequence joins TRBV5-4 and TRBJ2-5, with TRBD2 matching over 8 bases. The CDR3 runs to 15 residues. Per germline, CDR1 SGHNT and CDR2 YYREEE (reference sequence). V dropped 0 bases and J dropped 3; count of bases not matched to a gene: 4. CDR3 protein: CASSLGSGTEETQYF. The CDR3 bases are TGTGCCAGCAGCTTGGGTAGCGGGACTGAAGAGACCCAGTACTTC. The whole variable domain, remainder taken from reference TRBV5-4 and TRBJ2-5, is ETGVTQSPTHLIKTRGQQVTLRCSSQSGHNTVSWYQQALGQGPQFIFQYYREEENGRGNFPPRFSGLQFPNYSSELNVNALELDDSALYLCASSLGSGTEETQYFGPGTRLLVL.